What follows are 32 T cell receptor beta chains derived from one specimen sequenced in a study of CD8 T cells in Susac syndrome. RNA, at about 0.45 to 1 ug, was reverse transcribed with random hexamers. TCRdb reprocessed the immunoSEQ multiplex PCR reads with MiXCR, giving one entry per CDR3 protein. Counted here are about 190,000 distinct CDR3 sequences, around 95% occurring once; the ten biggest clones make up around 0.16%. Sample: CD8+ T cells from PBMCs. These TCRs come from a human donor with Susac syndrome.

This clonotype came up a few times. The J gene is TRBJ2-7, the V gene TRBV7-2; 10 bases match TRBD2. V lost 4 bases, J lost 4 bases, and 4 bases stayed unmatched. Looked up from germline, CDR1 is SGHTA and CDR2 is FQGNSA. The CDR3 is 14 residues long. CDR3 bases: TGTGCCAGCAGCTCTAGCGGGGGCTCGTACGAGCAGTACTTC. Encoded protein: CASSSSGGSYEQYF. Full variable domain (rest looked up from reference TRBV7-2 and TRBJ2-7): GAGVSQSPSNKVTEKGKDVELRCDPISGHTALYWYRQSLGQGLEFLIYFQGNSAPDKSGLPSDRFSAERTGGSVSTLTIQRTQQEDSAVYLCASSSSGGSYEQYFGPGTRLTVT.

The chain links TRBV27 to TRBJ1-1, with D possibly matching TRBD1 (5 bases). The CDR3 runs to 15 residues. Deletions cut 2 bases from V and 6 bases from J, with 16 bases between. Germline lookup yields CDR1 MNHEY and CDR2 SMNVEV (reference sequence). The CDR3 spells CASSLVGRYPAEAFF. CDR3 nucleotide sequence: TGTGCCAGCAGTTTAGTGGGACGGTATCCCGCTGAAGCTTTCTTT.

The chain has TRBV12-3 or TRBV12-4 and TRBJ2-1, with 7 bases fitting TRBD1. This CDR3 has 16 amino acids. The J segment lost 14 bases and the V segment lost 5 bases, leaving 21 bases of the junction unmatched. In DNA form, the CDR3 reads TGTGCCAGCAGTGACAGACCGGGACAGCCGAATTATGTGGAGTTCTTC. It yields the protein CASSDRPGQPNYVEFF.

The CDR3 reads CSVDLPGQGASNQPQHF. The DNA for the CDR3 is TGCAGCGTTGACCTACCGGGACAGGGGGCGAGCAATCAGCCCCAGCATTTT. The gene calls are TRBV29-1 and TRBJ1-5; the match to TRBD1 covers 12 bases. Germline V lookup: CDR1 SQVTM, CDR2 ANQGSEA. Germline trimming cut 3 bases from V and 1 base from J; bases unmatched to any gene: 7. The CDR3 sequence is 17 residues long. Combining the CDR3 with reference TRBV29-1 and TRBJ1-5 gives the whole variable domain SAVISQKPSRDICQRGTSLTIQCQVDSQVTMMFWYRQQPGQSLTLIATANQGSEATYESGFVIDKFPISRPNLTFSTLTVSNMSPEDSSIYLCSVDLPGQGASNQPQHFGDGTRLSIL.

The rearrangement links TRBV29-1 to TRBJ1-5; the match to TRBD1 covers 7 bases. CDR3 length: 13 residues. V shed 4 bases, J shed 4 bases, and the junction held 4 bases outside the gene matches. From germline, CDR1 is SQVTM and CDR2 ANQGSEA. CDR3 bases: TGCAGCGTTGCCAGGGGGAATAATCAGCCCCAGCATTTT. Translated: CSVARGNNQPQHF.

CDR3 sequence reads: CASSFGTSGKDEQFF. The CDR3 DNA sequence: TGTGCCAGCAGTTTCGGGACTAGCGGGAAGGATGAGCAGTTCTTC. This chain joins TRBV12-3 or TRBV12-4 and TRBJ2-1, with 13 nucleotides matching TRBD2. This CDR3 spans 15 amino acids. The V segment lost 3 bases and the J segment 8 bases; nucleotides outside the gene matches: 4.

The V call is TRBV6-1, the J call TRBJ1-3; D is possibly TRBD1 (6 bases). The length of the CDR3 is 15 residues. Germline lookup yields CDR1 MNHNS and CDR2 SASEGT. Trimming shortened V by 8 bases and J by 4 bases, and 18 bases separated the two germline ends. The DNA for the CDR3 is TGTGCCAGCTTTTTGACAGGATCCCCGGGAAACACCATATATTTT. Translating it yields CASFLTGSPGNTIYF.

The V gene is TRBV5-6, the J gene TRBJ2-1; 14 bases map to TRBD2. This CDR3 has 17 amino acids. Germline values: CDR1 SGHDT, CDR2 YYEEEE. The trim removed 4 bases at V and 3 bases at J, leaving 6 bases unmatched. CDR3 nucleotides: TGTGCCAGCAGCCGCGGGACTAGCGGGAGTTTCTACAATGAGCAGTTCTTC. This encodes CASSRGTSGSFYNEQFF.

V is TRBV7-8 and J is TRBJ2-5; 10 bases agree with TRBD1. After removal of 3 bases from V and 5 bases from J, the junction contained 3 bases not matched to a gene. The CDR3 has 14 amino acids. CDR1 and CDR2 from the germline V gene are SGHVS and FQNEAQ. This CDR3 reads CASSLTGGKETQYF. The CDR3 region has the DNA TGTGCCAGCAGCTTGACAGGGGGCAAGGAGACCCAGTACTTC.

The rearrangement uses TRBV27 and TRBJ2-7, with D perhaps assigned TRBD1 or TRBD2 (5 bases each). Germline V lookup: CDR1 MNHEY, CDR2 SMNVEV (reference sequence). CDR3 length: 13 amino acids. Trimming took 6 bases from V and 6 from J, leaving 15 bases between them. The CDR3 DNA follows: TGTGCCAGCAGCTGGGGGAGTTTTGCCGAGCAGTACTTC. Its translation is CASSWGSFAEQYF.

This sequence joins TRBV11-2 and TRBJ2-3; the D gene could be TRBD1 or TRBD2 (6 bases each). This CDR3 has 13 residues. The germline gives CDR1 SGHAT, CDR2 FQNNGV. The ends were cut back, 5 bases at V and 2 bases at J, with 8 bases in the middle. CDR3 sequence: CASSRGPTDTQYF. CDR3 in DNA: TGTGCCAGCAGCCGGGGGCCCACAGATACGCAGTATTTT.

This clonotype was seen just once. The chain recombines TRBV4-1 with TRBJ2-2, with 8 bases identical to TRBD1. Germline CDR1 is MGHRA and CDR2 is YSYEKL. Trimming took 1 base from V and 1 from J; bases not matched to a gene: 2. CDR3 length equals 16 residues. DNA of the CDR3: TGCGCCAGCAGCCAAGCAGGACAGGGGAACACCGGGGAGCTGTTTTTT. Its translation: CASSQAGQGNTGELFF.

This chain uses TRBV5-1 with TRBJ2-5; perhaps TRBD1 as D (6 bases). The CDR3 has 13 residues. In germline, CDR1 is SGHRS, CDR2 YFSETQ. V lost 4 bases to trimming and J lost 3 bases, with 10 bases between them. The DNA for the CDR3 is TGCGCCAGCAGCACAGGACAGAAAGAGACCCAGTACTTC. This gives the protein CASSTGQKETQYF.

Here the CDR3 DNA reads TGTGCTAGTGGTTTGGAGCAAGTGACCGGACAGGGAAGCGGCTACACCTTC. Encoded protein: CASGLEQVTGQGSGYTF. This chain uses TRBV12-5 with TRBJ1-2; the match to TRBD1 covers 8 bases. This CDR3 spans 17 amino acids. CDR1 LGHNT and CDR2 FRNRAP come from the germline V gene. Trimming at V came to 1 base and at J to 8 bases, leaving 15 bases not matched to a gene.

This clonotype was seen only once. V gene TRBV7-6 combines with J gene TRBJ2-2; D is possibly TRBD2 (6 bases). V lost 5 bases and J lost 5, with 12 bases in between. Germline V gene sequence: CDR1 SGHVS, CDR2 FNYEAQ. The CDR3 is made up of 14 amino acids. The CDR3 sequence is CASSLNRGTGELFF. As DNA, the CDR3 is TGTGCCAGCAGCCTTAACCGGGGGACCGGGGAGCTGTTTTTT. Full variable domain (rest looked up from reference TRBV7-6 and TRBJ2-2): GAGVSQSPRYKVTKRGQDVALRCDPISGHVSLYWYRQALGQGPEFLTYFNYEAQQDKSGLPNDRFSAERPEGSISTLTIQRTEQRDSAMYRCASSLNRGTGELFFGEGSRLTVL.

The genes are TRBV10-3 and TRBJ1-1; TRBD1 matches at 11 bases. Germline assignment: CDR1 ENHRY and CDR2 SYGVKD. The CDR3 totals 13 residues. Trimming removed 7 bases from V and 4 bases from J; junction bases left unmatched: 2. In DNA form, the CDR3 reads TGTGCCATCACCGGGACAGGGGGCACTGAAGCTTTCTTT. Its translation: CAITGTGGTEAFF.

The rearrangement uses TRBV9 and TRBJ1-4, with 7 bases that match TRBD1. The CDR3 is 16 residues long. V dropped 3 bases and J dropped 0; count of bases not matched to a gene: 5. The germline V gene encodes CDR1 SGDLS and CDR2 YYNGEE. CDR3 amino acids: CASSGGDRATNEKLFF. As DNA, the CDR3 is TGTGCCAGCAGCGGGGGAGACAGGGCAACTAATGAAAAACTGTTTTTT.

The chain joins TRBV12-3 or TRBV12-4 to TRBJ2-3; D is possibly TRBD1 or TRBD2 (6 bases each). V lost 3 bases and J lost 1, with 11 bases in between. The CDR3 length is 15 residues. The CDR3 protein is CASSFSGAGTDTQYF. CDR3 nucleotide sequence: TGTGCCAGCAGTTTCTCGGGGGCCGGCACAGATACGCAGTATTTT.

J is TRBJ2-3 and V is TRBV18, with 14 bases identical to TRBD2. CDR1 is KGHSH and CDR2 is LQKENI in the germline V gene. CDR3 length equals 16 residues. Trimming at V came to 8 bases and at J to 0 bases, leaving 4 bases not matched to a gene. CDR3 sequence reads: CASAGLAGASTDTQYF. The CDR3 DNA is TGTGCCAGCGCGGGACTAGCGGGGGCCAGCACAGATACGCAGTATTTT. The full variable domain, completed using reference TRBV18 and TRBJ2-3, is NAGVMQNPRHLVRRRGQEARLRCSPMKGHSHVYWYRQLPEEGLKFMVYLQKENIIDESGMPKERFSAEFPKEGPSILRIQQVVRGDSAAYFCASAGLAGASTDTQYFGPGTRLTVL.

This clonotype has just a few counts. The CDR3 loop reads CASSYSRGHEQYF. In nucleotides, the CDR3 is TGTGCCAGCAGTTACTCGAGGGGACACGAGCAGTACTTC. This rearrangement joins TRBV6-6 to TRBJ2-7; D may be TRBD1 or TRBD2 (5 bases each). CDR1 is MNHNY and CDR2 is SVGAGI in the germline V gene (reference sequence). The V end lost 0 bases, the J end lost 5 bases, and 8 bases lay between the germline ends. CDR3 size: 13 residues.

The V call is TRBV4-2, the J call TRBJ1-6; D perhaps matches TRBD1 (6 bases). Germline-derived CDR1 and CDR2 are LGHNA and YNFKEQ. V shed 0 bases and J shed 7 bases, with 13 bases lying between them. There are 16 residues in the CDR3. The CDR3: CASSQDFPRGNSPLHF. CDR3 DNA sequence: TGTGCCAGCAGCCAAGATTTCCCCAGGGGAAATTCACCCCTCCACTTT.

V gene TRBV28 combines with J gene TRBJ2-1; 7 bases map to TRBD1. CDR1 is MDHEN, CDR2 SYDVKM, per germline. V shed 5 bases, J shed 4 bases, and the junction held 5 bases outside the gene matches. The CDR3 spans 14 residues. Here the CDR3 DNA reads TGTGCCAGCAGTCCCCGGGACAGATACAATGAGCAGTTCTTC. Amino acid sequence: CASSPRDRYNEQFF.

The chain carries TRBV3-1 and TRBJ2-3, with unresolved D. The germline CDR1 and CDR2 sequences are LGHDT and YNNKEL (reference sequence). V was pared by 0 bases and J by 2 bases, with 15 bases between. The CDR3 length is 17 residues. This CDR3 is CASSQENGIGITDTQYF. The CDR3 coding sequence is TGTGCCAGCAGCCAAGAGAATGGAATCGGAATCACAGATACGCAGTATTTT.

The chain employs TRBV4-1 and TRBJ1-4, with 9 bases lining up with TRBD1. V trimming: 3 bases; J trimming: 4 bases; junction bases outside the gene matches: 3. The CDR3 contains 15 residues. The germline gives CDR1 MGHRA, CDR2 YSYEKL. The CDR3 DNA reads as TGCGCCAGCAGCCAGCCGGGACAGGGTAATGAAAAACTGTTTTTT. Translation gives CASSQPGQGNEKLFF.

The chain recombines TRBV12-3 or TRBV12-4 with TRBJ2-1, with 13 bases aligning to TRBD2. The CDR3 covers 14 residues. V lost 5 bases, J lost 9 bases, and 4 bases stayed unmatched. This CDR3 reads CASSLGLAGVEQFF. CDR3 nucleotides: TGTGCCAGCAGTCTCGGACTAGCGGGAGTTGAGCAGTTCTTC.

V usage is TRBV7-9 and J usage is TRBJ2-5; 8 bases are shared with TRBD2. Germline trimming cut 3 bases from V and 0 bases from J; bases unmatched to any gene: 3. CDR1 and CDR2 from the germline V gene are SEHNR and FQNEAQ (reference sequence). CDR3 size: 15 residues. The CDR3 reads CASSLASGYQETQYF. CDR3 bases: TGTGCCAGCAGCTTGGCTAGCGGGTACCAAGAGACCCAGTACTTC.

The chain recombines TRBV9 with TRBJ2-7; 7 positions agree with TRBD1. V lost 2 bases, J lost 2 bases, and 7 bases stayed unmatched. The CDR3 length is 15 residues. CDR1 and CDR2 (germline): SGDLS, YYNGEE. For the CDR3, the DNA is TGTGCCAGCAGCGTCGCGACAGGGCTCACCTACGAGCAGTACTTC. The encoded protein is CASSVATGLTYEQYF.

The chain links TRBV11-3 to TRBJ2-7; TRBD2 might be the D (6 bases). Germline V gene data show CDR1 as SGHNT and CDR2 as YENEEA. V gave up 4 bases and J gave up 7 bases, with 17 bases separating them. The CDR3 is made up of 14 amino acids. DNA of the CDR3: TGTGCCAGCAGCTACGCCGGGACTGCGGGTGAGCAGTACTTC. Translation: CASSYAGTAGEQYF.

The chain has TRBV12-3 or TRBV12-4 and TRBJ2-3; 7 bases fit TRBD2. This CDR3 comprises 14 residues. J gave up 2 bases and V 5 bases, and 4 bases lay outside the gene matches. CDR3 nucleotide sequence: TGTGCCAGCAGTGGCGGGGGTTCCACAGATACGCAGTATTTT. This translates into CASSGGGSTDTQYF.

V and J are TRBV2 and TRBJ2-1, with 7 positions matching TRBD2. Losses at the gene ends were 3 bases for V and 3 bases for J; bases not matched to a gene: 5. Germline assignment: CDR1 SNHLY and CDR2 FYNNEI. The CDR3 spans 15 residues. The CDR3 loop reads CASSEWGGVYNEQFF. DNA of the CDR3: TGTGCCAGCAGTGAGTGGGGGGGAGTCTACAATGAGCAGTTCTTC.

V gene TRBV20-1 combines with J gene TRBJ2-7; a weak D match, TRBD2 (6 bases). CDR1 and CDR2 from the germline V gene are DFQATT and SNEGSKA (reference sequence). This CDR3 comprises 12 residues. The chain's CDR3 is CRVRDGSYEQYF. The CDR3 coding sequence is TGCAGAGTGCGGGACGGCTCCTACGAGCAGTACTTC.

This clonotype appeared a few times. The rearrangement uses TRBV30 and TRBJ1-5; weak D call: TRBD1 (6 bases). The CDR3 runs to 14 residues. The germline CDR1 and CDR2 sequences are GTSNPN and SVGIG (reference sequence). V was cut by 5 bases and J by 1 base, with 12 bases left in between. The CDR3 nucleotides read TGTGCCTGGGCCTCGGGGGCGAGCAATCAGCCCCAGCATTTT. As protein: CAWASGASNQPQHF.